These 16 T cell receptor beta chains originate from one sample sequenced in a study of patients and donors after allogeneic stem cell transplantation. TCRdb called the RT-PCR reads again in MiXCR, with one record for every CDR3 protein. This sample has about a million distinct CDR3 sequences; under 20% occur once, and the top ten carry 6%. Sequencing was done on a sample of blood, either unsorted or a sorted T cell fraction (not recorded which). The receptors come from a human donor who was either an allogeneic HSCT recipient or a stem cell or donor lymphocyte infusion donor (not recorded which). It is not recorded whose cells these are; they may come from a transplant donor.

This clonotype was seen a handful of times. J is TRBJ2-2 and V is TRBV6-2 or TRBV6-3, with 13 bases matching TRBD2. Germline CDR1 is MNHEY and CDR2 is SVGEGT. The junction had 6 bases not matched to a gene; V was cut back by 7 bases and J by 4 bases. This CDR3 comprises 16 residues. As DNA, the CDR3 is TGTGCCAGCACTGGACTAGCGGGGGCCTTCACCGGGGAGCTGTTTTTT. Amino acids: CASTGLAGAFTGELFF.

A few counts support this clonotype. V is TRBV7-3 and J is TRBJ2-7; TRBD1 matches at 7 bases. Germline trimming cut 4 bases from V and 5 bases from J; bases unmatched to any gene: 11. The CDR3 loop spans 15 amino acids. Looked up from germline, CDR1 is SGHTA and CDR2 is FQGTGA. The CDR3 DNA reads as TGTGCCAGCAGCTATGAGGGGGCGAAAGTTGACGAGCAGTACTTC. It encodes CASSYEGAKVDEQYF.

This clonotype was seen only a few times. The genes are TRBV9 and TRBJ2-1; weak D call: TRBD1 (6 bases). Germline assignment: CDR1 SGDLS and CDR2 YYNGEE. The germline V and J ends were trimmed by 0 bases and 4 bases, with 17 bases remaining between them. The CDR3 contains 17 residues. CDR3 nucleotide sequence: TGTGCCAGCAGCGTAGGGAGCCTTGGGCAGGGGTACAATGAGCAGTTCTTC. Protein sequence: CASSVGSLGQGYNEQFF.

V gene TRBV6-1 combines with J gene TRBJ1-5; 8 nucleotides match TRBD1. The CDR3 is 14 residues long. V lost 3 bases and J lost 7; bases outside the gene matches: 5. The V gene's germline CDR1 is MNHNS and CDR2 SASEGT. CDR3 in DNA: TGTGCCAGCAGTGACAGGGGGCGAGGGCAGCCCCAGCATTTT. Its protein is CASSDRGRGQPQHF.

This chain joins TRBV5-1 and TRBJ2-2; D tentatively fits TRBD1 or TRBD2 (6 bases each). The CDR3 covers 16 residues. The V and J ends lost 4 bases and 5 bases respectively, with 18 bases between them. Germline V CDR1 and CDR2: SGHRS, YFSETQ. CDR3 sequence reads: CASSPSPGAGTGELFF. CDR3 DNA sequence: TGCGCCAGCAGCCCCTCGCCGGGGGCAGGGACCGGGGAGCTGTTTTTT.

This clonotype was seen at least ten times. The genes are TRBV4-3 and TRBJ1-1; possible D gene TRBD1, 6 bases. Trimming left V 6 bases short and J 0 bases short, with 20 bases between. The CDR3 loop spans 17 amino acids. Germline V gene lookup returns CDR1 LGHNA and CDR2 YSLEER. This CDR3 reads CASSLGAGVPLNTEAFF. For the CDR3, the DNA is TGCGCCAGCAGTTTAGGAGCAGGGGTGCCCCTGAACACTGAAGCTTTCTTT.

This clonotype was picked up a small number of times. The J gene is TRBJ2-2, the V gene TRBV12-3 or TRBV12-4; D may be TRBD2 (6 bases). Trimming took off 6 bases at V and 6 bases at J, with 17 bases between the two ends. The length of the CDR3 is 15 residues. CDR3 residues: CASRTGLLEPGELFF. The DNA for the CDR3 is TGTGCCAGCAGGACGGGACTTCTTGAGCCCGGGGAGCTGTTTTTT.

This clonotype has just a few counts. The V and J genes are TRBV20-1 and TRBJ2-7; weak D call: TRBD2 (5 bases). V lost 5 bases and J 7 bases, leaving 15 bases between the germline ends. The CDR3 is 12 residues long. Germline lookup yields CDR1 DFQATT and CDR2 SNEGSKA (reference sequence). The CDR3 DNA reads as TGCAGTGCTCGGGAAACCACGCGGGAGCAGTACTTC. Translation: CSARETTREQYF.

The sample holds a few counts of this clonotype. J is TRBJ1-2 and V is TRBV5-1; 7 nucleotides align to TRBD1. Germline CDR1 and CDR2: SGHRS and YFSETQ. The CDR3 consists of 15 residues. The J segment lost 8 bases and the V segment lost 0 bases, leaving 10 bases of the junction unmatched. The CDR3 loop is CASSLVSGQTSGYTF. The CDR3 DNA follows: TGCGCCAGCAGCTTGGTTTCGGGACAGACTTCGGGCTACACCTTC.

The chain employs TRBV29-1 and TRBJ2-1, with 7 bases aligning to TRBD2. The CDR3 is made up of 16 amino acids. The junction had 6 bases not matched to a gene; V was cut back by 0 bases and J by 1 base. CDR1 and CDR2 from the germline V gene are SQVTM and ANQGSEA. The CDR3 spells CSVEDPKRGSYNEQFF. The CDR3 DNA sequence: TGCAGCGTTGAAGACCCGAAGCGGGGATCCTACAATGAGCAGTTCTTC.

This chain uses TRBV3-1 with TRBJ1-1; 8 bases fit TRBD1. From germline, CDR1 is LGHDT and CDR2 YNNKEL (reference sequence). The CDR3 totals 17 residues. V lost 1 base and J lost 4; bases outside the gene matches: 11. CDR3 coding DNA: TGTGCCAGCAGCCAAGGGACAGGGCCCGTGCGAGGCACTGAAGCTTTCTTT. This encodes CASSQGTGPVRGTEAFF.

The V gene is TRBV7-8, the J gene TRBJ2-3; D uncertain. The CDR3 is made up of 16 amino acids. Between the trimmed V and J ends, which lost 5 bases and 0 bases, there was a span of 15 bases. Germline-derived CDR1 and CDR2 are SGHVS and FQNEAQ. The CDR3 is CASSAISPRSTDTQYF. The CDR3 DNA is TGTGCCAGCAGCGCCATCTCTCCCAGGAGCACAGATACGCAGTATTTT.

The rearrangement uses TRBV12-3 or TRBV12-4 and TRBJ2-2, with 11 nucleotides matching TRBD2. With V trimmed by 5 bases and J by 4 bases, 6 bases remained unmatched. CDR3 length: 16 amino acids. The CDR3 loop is CASSPTSGAPTGELFF. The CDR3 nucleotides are TGTGCCAGCAGTCCGACTAGCGGGGCACCCACCGGGGAGCTGTTTTTT.

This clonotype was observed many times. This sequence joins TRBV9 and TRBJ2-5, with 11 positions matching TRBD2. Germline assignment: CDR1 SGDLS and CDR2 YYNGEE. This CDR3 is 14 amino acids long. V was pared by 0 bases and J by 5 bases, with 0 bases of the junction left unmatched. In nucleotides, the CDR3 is TGTGCCAGCAGCGTAGGACTAGCGGGGGAGACCCAGTACTTC. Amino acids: CASSVGLAGETQYF.

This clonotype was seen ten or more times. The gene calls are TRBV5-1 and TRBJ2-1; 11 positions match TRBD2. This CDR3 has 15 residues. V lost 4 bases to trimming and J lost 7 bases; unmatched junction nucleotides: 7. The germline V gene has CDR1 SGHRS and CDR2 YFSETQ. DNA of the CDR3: TGCGCCAGCAGCACGACTAGCGGGAAGGGGAATGAGCAGTTCTTC. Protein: CASSTTSGKGNEQFF.

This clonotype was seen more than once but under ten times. The CDR3 protein is CSAPGLAGGDNEQFF. The CDR3 nucleotides are TGCAGTGCCCCAGGGCTAGCGGGGGGGGATAATGAGCAGTTCTTC. The gene calls are TRBV20-1 and TRBJ2-1, with 12 bases that match TRBD2. This CDR3 spans 15 amino acids. V trimming: 6 bases; J trimming: 7 bases; junction bases outside the gene matches: 10. CDR1 and CDR2 from the germline V gene are DFQATT and SNEGSKA (reference sequence).